The source of this T cell receptor (beta chain) is a study of cytomegalovirus exposure and HLA in healthy donors. Libraries were prepared by immunoSEQ multiplex PCR; TCRdb keeps only in-frame clonotypes and omits some of them. The data show a few hundred thousand clones, 80% to 90% seen once. Germline lookup yields CDR1 MNHNS and CDR2 SASEGT. CDR3 length equals 14 residues. The germline V and J ends were trimmed by 5 bases and 3 bases, with 13 bases remaining between them. The study, taken as a whole, reports: First-cohort TCR clusters were later found to tend to co-occur in the 130 or so validation repertoires. Rarity characterized most TCR sequences, yet some public TCRs appeared in many donors.

As concerns this clone: Its antigen remains unidentified.

Material for sequencing was PBMCs. V gene TRBV6-1 combines with J gene TRBJ1-1, with D uncertain. This TCR derives from a woman aged 18 to 35 in good health and CMV-seronegative. The CDR3 loop is CASSSLRRDTEAFF. The DNA for the CDR3 is TGTGCCAGCAGTTCCCTCCGAAGAGACACTGAAGCTTTCTTT.